These T cell receptor beta chains were read from a single sample in a study of glioma-infiltrating T cells. From the multiplex PCR reads, TCRdb called clonotypes with MiXCR, one entry per CDR3 protein. The table records 160,000 or so distinct CDR3 sequences, around 40% of them present only once. The sample was glioma tissue, nonneoplastic brain tissue, or PBMCs (not recorded which). Receptors originate from a human donor with low-grade glioma or glioblastoma, undergoing nonglioma brain surgery, or in good health (not recorded which). CDR3s include the opening cysteine and the closing phenylalanine or tryptophan. A D gene is named only where the DNA matches it firmly.

>NA|TRBV20-1
CIAIPGADTQYF
>NA|TRBV19
CASSMNSGTDTQYF
>NA|TRBV6-5
CASSFRVKTEALF
>NA|TRBV6-6
CASMSDRSSYNEQFF
>NA|TRBV20-1
CSARVGTGSYNEQSF
>TRBD1|TRBV2
CASRDRTGGKYEQYF
>NA|TRBV28
CASSFRGKGYEQYF
>NA|TRBV3-1
CASSQVRGDTQYF
>NA|TRBV28
CARGRTYANEKLFF
>TRBD2|TRBV27
CASRGLAGGRNEQFF
>NA|TRBV3-1
CASSPRQDSNQTQHF
>TRBD2|TRBV28
CASRQSRDYQETEYF
>NA|TRBV28
CASSPDEGNQPQHF
>NA|TRBV6-5
CSVRCPTDTQYF
>NA|TRBV14
CASSPSMNTQYF
>NA|TRBV7-2
CASSLVLAEAKNIQYF
>TRBD1|TRBV20-1
CSPLSRTGTYEQYF
>NA|TRBV28
CASSLLSSNQPQHF
>NA|TRBV4-1
CASSQESPGTDTQYF
>TRBD2|TRBV20-1
CSARDRPSGKYEQYF
>NA|TRBV6-6
CANSYSGGNGYTF
>TRBD2|TRBV29-1
CSVDGTSGSTDTQYF
>NA|TRBV3-1
CASSQEGRMGSEQFF
>NA|TRBV3-1
CASSQSPGAGELFF
>NA|TRBV18
CASSQRFTETQYF
>NA|TRBV3-1
CASSRDNEQYF
>NA|TRBV29-1
CSADRDGDPYEQYF
>NA|TRBV16
CASSIAVTEAFF
>NA|TRBV27
CASSLLRDHPETQYF
>NA|TRBV29-1
CSVEGAQETQYF